This T cell receptor (beta chain) appears in the sequencing data of a study of T cells after yellow fever vaccination (dated by TCRdb to between 2019 and 2020). With regard to the full study: Memory subsets (EM, EMRA, CM and Tscm) were sorted on a BD FACS Aria III using CD3, CD45RA, CCR7 and CD95 staining. Memory subsets were sorted on days 0, 15 and 45 and at 18 months following primary vaccination, and on days 0, 15 and 45 following the 30-year booster. The cohort comprised two healthy male donors, one aged 18 to 30 and one aged 30 to 40 years. Blood samples were taken at several timepoints before and after primary and secondary immunization, and bulk PBMC replicates and cell subsets were isolated. To track T-cell clones before and after primary and booster YFV17D yellow fever vaccination, bulk TCR alpha and beta repertoires were sequenced longitudinally. The SMART-Seq v4 Ultra Low Input RNA kit was used to prepare libraries from fractions with low cell numbers. Results and caveats for the whole study, not just this receptor: Because only two donors were included in the study, the extent to which the findings can be generalized is limited. After the booster, most of the clones that had expanded following primary vaccination were detected again (roughly 97% of CD4 and 88% of CD8), which suggests that memory was broadly maintained. On day 0, almost all vaccine-responding clonotypes were below detection in the sorted memory subsets. A small share of clonotypes occurred in both CD4 and CD8 compartments, likely arising from convergent recombination. The secondary T-cell response was found to be weaker but faster than the primary response, with a peak reached on day 5 rather than on day 15. Computational filtering was needed because FACS-sorted repertoires could contain abundant contaminating clonotypes from the bulk population.

CDR1 and CDR2 were assigned from the germline V gene as SGHTA and FQGNSA. V loses 7 bases at its end and J loses 9 bases; junction bases beyond the gene matches: 9. The CDR3 measures 13 amino acids from cysteine to phenylalanine. Left in the record is the CDR3 DNA by itself, 39 bases read in frame from the first base. This clonotype was seen more than once but under ten times. No base quality values were provided; no much bigger clone lies one nucleotide off. Sequencing took place on an Illumina NovaSeq 6000. Synthesis of TCR cDNA relied on 5'RACE template switching, a step that introduced a universal primer site along with unique molecular identifiers. Priming for cDNA synthesis came from both the TCR alpha and TCR beta constant segments. Library amplification used two PCR steps, and the second PCR step added sample barcodes and sequencing adapters. Sequencing of libraries was performed on Illumina HiSeq 2500 (2x100 bp) or NovaSeq (2x150 bp). The original methods were these. Demultiplexing of reads and collapsing into UMI consensus sequences were performed with MIGEC, and V(D)J alignment was carried out with MiXCR. Vaccine-responding clonotypes were identified with edgeR using replicate PBMC samples, with FDR below 0.01 and a log2 fold change above 5 up to day 15 being required. CD4 or CD8 identity was assigned to each bulk clonotype according to whether the clonotype was present at higher abundance in the sequenced CD4 repertoire or the sequenced CD8 repertoire. To estimate the distribution of each clone across memory phenotypes, clonotype frequencies in memory subsets were weighted by FACS-sorted cell numbers. TCRdb passed the public sequencing reads through fastp at Q25 and MiXCR, retaining productive beta sequences. Identical CDR3 protein sequences are pooled into one entry, listed with their most common genes and DNA. For this entry, the V and J calls and clone size follow TCRdb and not the study's own pipeline. Counted in this sample were over 45,000 distinct CDR3 sequences; around 6.2% of them appeared once. The top ten clonotypes cover 31% of the sample.

The label giving this sample's treatment or condition can be read as: live attenuated yellow fever vaccine strain. A standard Ficoll-Paque protocol was used to isolate PBMCs from peripheral blood. The RNeasy Micro Kit was used to extract RNA from sorted memory subsets. This specimen was PBMCs, either bulk or a sorted T-cell subset (CD4+, CD8+, memory, or dextramer-sorted; not recorded which), taken on the day of the yellow fever booster vaccination. The rearranged segments are TRBV7-2 and TRBJ2-1; TRBD1 agrees with 7 junctional bases. This TCR was recovered from a man in his late teens or twenties who received the YFV17D yellow fever vaccine. The DNA is TGTGCCAGCAAGCCCAGGGGGACCTTTGAGCAGTTCTTC. Its amino acids are CASKPRGTFEQFF.